This TCR beta chain was captured in a study of T cell repertoires in cytomegalovirus infection. The overall study: Shared public TCR beta signatures pointed to both CMV infection and a matching HLA type. General study results and limits: Ex vivo, HLA-C-restricted CMV-specific TCR beta clonotypes prevailed over the rest of the response. Frequencies of public TCR beta families were cumulated, and this identified carriers of CMV plus the relevant HLA.

J gave up 5 bases and V 4 bases, and 6 bases lay outside the gene matches. The CDR3 totals 15 residues. TCRdb passed the reads through MiXCR, listing each CDR3 protein once. The sample comprises about 150,000 distinct CDR3 sequences, around 24% of which are singletons, and over 9.5% rests with the top ten. With regard to this clonotype: Its specificity is unknown.

This receptor was obtained from a human donor in good health (CMV status not recorded). Some clones in this sample may be carry-over from other donors' samples. This rearrangement joins TRBV12-3 or TRBV12-4 to TRBJ1-5; 9 bases agree with TRBD1. The sequencing sample was made of PBMCs. Here the CDR3 DNA reads TGTGCCAGCAGTTCCAACAGGGGGCGCGATCAGCCCCAGCATTTT. Its translation: CASSSNRGRDQPQHF.